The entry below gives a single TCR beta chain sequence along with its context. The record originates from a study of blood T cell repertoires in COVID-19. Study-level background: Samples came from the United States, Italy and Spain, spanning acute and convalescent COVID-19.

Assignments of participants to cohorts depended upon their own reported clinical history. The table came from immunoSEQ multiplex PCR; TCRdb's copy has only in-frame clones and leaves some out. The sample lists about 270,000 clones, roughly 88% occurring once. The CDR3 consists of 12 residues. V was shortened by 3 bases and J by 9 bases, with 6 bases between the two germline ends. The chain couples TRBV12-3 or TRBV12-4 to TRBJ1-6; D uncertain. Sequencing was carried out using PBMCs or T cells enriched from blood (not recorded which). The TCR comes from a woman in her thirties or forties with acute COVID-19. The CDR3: CASSFRGSPLHF. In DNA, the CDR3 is TGTGCCAGCAGTTTTCGGGGTTCACCCCTCCACTTT.